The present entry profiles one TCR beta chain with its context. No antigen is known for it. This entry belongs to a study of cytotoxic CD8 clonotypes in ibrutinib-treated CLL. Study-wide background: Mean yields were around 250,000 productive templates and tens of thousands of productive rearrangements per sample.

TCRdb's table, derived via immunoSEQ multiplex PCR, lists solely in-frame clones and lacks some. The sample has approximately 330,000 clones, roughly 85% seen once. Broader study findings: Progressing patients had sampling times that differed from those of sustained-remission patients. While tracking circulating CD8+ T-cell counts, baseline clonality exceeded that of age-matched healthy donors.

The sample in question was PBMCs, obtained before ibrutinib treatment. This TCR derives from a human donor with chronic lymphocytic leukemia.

CDR3 amino acids: CASKGIAGKNSYEQYF. CDR3 nucleotide sequence: TGTGCCAGCAAAGGGATAGCGGGTAAAAACTCCTACGAGCAGTACTTC. The chain recombines TRBV27 with TRBJ2-7; 7 bases fit TRBD2. Germline-derived CDR1 and CDR2 are MNHEY and SMNVEV (reference sequence). The ends lost 7 bases at V and 0 bases at J; junction bases unmatched: 12. The CDR3 runs 16 residues.